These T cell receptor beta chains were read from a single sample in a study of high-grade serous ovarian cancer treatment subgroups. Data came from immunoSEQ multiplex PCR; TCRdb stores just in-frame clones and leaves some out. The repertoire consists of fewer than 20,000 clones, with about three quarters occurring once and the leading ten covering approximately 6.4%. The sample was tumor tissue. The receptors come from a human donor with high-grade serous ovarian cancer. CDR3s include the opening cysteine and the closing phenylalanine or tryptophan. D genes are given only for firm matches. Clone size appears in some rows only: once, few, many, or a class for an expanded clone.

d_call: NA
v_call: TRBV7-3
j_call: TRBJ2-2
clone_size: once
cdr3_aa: CASSWPGAGELFF
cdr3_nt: TGTGCCAGCAGCTGGCCAGGGGCCGGGGAGCTGTTTTTT

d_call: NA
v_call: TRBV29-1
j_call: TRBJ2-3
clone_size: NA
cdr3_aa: CSVDPGAGSTDTQYF
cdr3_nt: TGCAGCGTTGACCCAGGGGCAGGTAGCACAGATACGCAGTATTTT

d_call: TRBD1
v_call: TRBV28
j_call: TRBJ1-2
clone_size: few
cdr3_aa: CASSRRDRIYYGYTF
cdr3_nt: TGTGCCAGCAGTCGTAGGGACAGGATATACTATGGCTACACCTTC

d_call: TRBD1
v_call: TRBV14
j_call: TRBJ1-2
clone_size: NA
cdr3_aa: CASSLKNLTGPYGYTF
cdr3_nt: TGTGCCAGCAGCCTCAAGAATTTGACAGGGCCCTATGGCTACACCTTC

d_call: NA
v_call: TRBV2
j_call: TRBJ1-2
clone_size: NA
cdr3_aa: CASSETWTRDYGYTF
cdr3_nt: TGTGCCAGCAGTGAAACGTGGACCAGAGACTATGGCTACACCTTC

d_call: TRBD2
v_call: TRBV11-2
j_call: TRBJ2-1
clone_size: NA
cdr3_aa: CASSPPVLAGYNEQFF
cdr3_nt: TGTGCCAGCAGCCCCCCGGTACTAGCGGGCTACAATGAGCAGTTCTTC

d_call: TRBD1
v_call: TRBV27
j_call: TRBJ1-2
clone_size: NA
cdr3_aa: CASSGGQGSNYGYTF
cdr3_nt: TGTGCCAGCTCGGGAGGACAGGGTTCGAACTATGGCTACACCTTC

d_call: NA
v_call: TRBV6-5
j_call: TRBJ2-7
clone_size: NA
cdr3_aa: CASSYSGSGGASGQYF
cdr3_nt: TGTGCCAGCAGTTACTCGGGATCCGGGGGCGCGAGTGGGCAGTACTTC

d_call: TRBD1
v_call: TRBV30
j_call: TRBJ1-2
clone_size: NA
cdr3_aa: CACPTGRLGGYTF
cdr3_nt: TGTGCCTGTCCGACAGGGAGGTTGGGTGGCTACACCTTC

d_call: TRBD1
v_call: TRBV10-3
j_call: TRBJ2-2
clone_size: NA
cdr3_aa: CAISQQGASNTGELFF
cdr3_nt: TGTGCCATCAGCCAACAGGGGGCATCCAACACCGGGGAGCTGTTTTTT

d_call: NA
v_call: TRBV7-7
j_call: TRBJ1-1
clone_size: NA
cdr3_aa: CASSLTENTEAFF
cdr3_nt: TGTGCCAGCAGCTTGACGGAGAACACTGAAGCTTTCTTT

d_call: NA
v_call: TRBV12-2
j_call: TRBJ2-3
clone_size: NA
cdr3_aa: CASRLENVTDTQYF
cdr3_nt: TGTGCAAGTCGCTTAGAAAATGTCACAGATACGCAGTATTTT

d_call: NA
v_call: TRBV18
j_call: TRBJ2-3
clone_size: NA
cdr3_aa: CASSPLEPTDTQYF
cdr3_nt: TGTGCCAGCTCACCACTAGAACCCACAGATACGCAGTATTTT

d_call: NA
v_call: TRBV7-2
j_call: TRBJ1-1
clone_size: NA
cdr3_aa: CASSLERGTEAFF
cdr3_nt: TGTGCCAGCAGCTTAGAAAGGGGGACTGAAGCTTTCTTT

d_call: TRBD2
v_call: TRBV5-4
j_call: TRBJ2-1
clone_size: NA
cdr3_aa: CASSWGGDGALEQFF
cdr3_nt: TGTGCCAGCAGCTGGGGGGGGGATGGGGCACTTGAGCAGTTCTTC

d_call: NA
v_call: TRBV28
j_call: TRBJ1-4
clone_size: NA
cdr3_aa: CASSVTATTNEKLFF
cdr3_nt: TGTGCCAGCAGTGTGACAGCTACAACTAATGAAAAACTGTTTTTT

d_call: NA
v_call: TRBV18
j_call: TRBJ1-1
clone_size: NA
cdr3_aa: CASSPSRGRTSGSEAFF
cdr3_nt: TGTGCCAGCTCACCCTCCCGAGGGCGAACCTCGGGCTCTGAAGCTTTCTTT

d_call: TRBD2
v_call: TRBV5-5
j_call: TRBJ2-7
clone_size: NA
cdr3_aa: CASRGLANAKQYF
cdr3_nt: TGTGCCAGCAGGGGACTAGCGAACGCTAAGCAGTACTTC

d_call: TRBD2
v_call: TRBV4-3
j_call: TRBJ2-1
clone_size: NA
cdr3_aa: CASSRLAGVGSYNEQFF
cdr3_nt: TGCGCCAGCAGCCGACTAGCGGGAGTTGGGTCCTACAATGAGCAGTTCTTC

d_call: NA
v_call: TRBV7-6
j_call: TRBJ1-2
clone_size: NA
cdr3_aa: CASSPSGNSNYGYTF
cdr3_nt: TGTGCCAGCAGCCCATCAGGGAATTCGAACTATGGCTACACCTTC

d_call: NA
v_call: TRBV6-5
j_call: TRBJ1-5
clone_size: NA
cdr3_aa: CASKETPNQPQHF
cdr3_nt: TGTGCCAGCAAGGAGACTCCAAATCAGCCCCAGCATTTT

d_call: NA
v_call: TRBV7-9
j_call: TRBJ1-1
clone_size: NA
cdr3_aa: CASSLVEGSTEAFF
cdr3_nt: TGTGCCAGCAGCCTCGTGGAGGGGAGCACTGAAGCTTTCTTT

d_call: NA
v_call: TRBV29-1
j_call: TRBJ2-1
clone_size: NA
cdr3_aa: CSVEPGRNEQFF
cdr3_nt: TGCAGCGTTGAACCCGGGCGCAATGAGCAGTTCTTC

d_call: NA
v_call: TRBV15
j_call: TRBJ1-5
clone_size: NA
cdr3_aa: CATSRGQIGAGNQPQHF
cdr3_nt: TGTGCCACCAGCAGAGGACAGATAGGGGCAGGGAATCAGCCCCAGCATTTT

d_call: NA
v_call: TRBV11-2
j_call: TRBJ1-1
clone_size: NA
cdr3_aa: CASSLTAGRNTEAFF
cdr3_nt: TGTGCCAGCAGCTTAACCGCAGGGCGCAACACTGAAGCTTTCTTT

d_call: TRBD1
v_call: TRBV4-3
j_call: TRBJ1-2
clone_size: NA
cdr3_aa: CASSQETGNWNYGYTF
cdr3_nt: TGCGCCAGCAGCCAAGAGACAGGGAATTGGAACTATGGCTACACCTTC

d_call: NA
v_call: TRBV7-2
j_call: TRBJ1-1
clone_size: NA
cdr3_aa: CASKTVQEGEAFF
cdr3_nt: TGTGCCAGCAAAACCGTACAGGAGGGGGAAGCTTTCTTT

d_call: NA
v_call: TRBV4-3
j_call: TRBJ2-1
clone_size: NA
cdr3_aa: CASSQGEVYNEQFF
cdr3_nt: TGCGCCAGCAGCCAAGGGGAGGTCTACAATGAGCAGTTCTTC

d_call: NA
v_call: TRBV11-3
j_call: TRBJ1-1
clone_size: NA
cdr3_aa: CASSLDLSQGSTEAFF
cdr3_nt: TGTGCCAGCAGCTTAGATCTGTCTCAGGGGAGCACTGAAGCTTTCTTT

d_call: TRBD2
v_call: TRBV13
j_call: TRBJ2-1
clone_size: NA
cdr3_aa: CASSLGTSGPLDEQFF
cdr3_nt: TGTGCCAGCAGCTTAGGGACTAGCGGGCCTTTAGATGAGCAGTTCTTC

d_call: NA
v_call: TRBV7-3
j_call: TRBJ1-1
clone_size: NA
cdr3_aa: CASSLGEGNTEAFF
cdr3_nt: TGTGCCAGCAGCTTAGGGGAAGGGAACACTGAAGCTTTCTTT

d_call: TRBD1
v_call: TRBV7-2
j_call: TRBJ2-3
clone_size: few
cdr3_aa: CASSSRQGRGYTDTQYF
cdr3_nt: TGTGCCAGCAGCTCCCGACAGGGTAGGGGTTACACAGATACGCAGTATTTT